This T cell receptor beta chain was identified in a study of blood T cell repertoires in COVID-19 (TCRdb year 2020). Concerning the study at large: Collaborator samples came from the United States, Italy and Spain and covered acute and convalescent phases of COVID-19. The prospective study material was composed of cDNA or gDNA derived from T cells, B-cell-depleted T cells, or PBMCs. Deeply sampled blood TCRbeta repertoires from subjects exposed to, actively infected with, or recovered from COVID-19 were included in the dataset. The repertoires were released in a freely available public database meant as a resource for research on the immune response to SARS-CoV-2. Samples were obtained from the ongoing ImmuneRACE study (first 160 participants) and from 1,200 or so subjects provided by 6 global collaborators. Sample metadata almost always included a de-identified subject ID, COVID-19 status, age in years and sex. Where HLA class I and class II types were available, the types were taken from metadata supplied by the sample provider, not from assay-based typing.

Here is what the overall study found, with its caveats: How much clinical and demographic metadata was included differed by source and by participant, and the metadata was provided uncurated.

Participants in the prospective study were aged about 18 to 95 years, lived in more than 20 United States geographic areas, and enrolled through a virtual design. Cohort assignment in the prospective study relied on participant-reported clinical history from a screening survey and a study questionnaire. ImmuneRACE Cohort 3 recovered participants were defined by two consecutive negative NP/OP PCR tests, healthcare professional clearance, or symptom resolution. In the prospective study, whole blood, serum and a nasopharyngeal or oropharyngeal swab were collected from each participant by mobile phlebotomists. Prospective study participants could optionally give additional blood draws and questionnaires over an approximately 2-month period. Blood samples from the prospective study were shipped frozen or at room temperature prior to DNA extraction. This clone was seen only once. No cognate antigen has been identified for it. No base quality information exists; no much larger clone differs at one position.

The immunoSEQ Assay, a bias-controlled multiplex PCR, was used to amplify TCRbeta CDR3 regions from genomic DNA. The original methods were these. The number of nucleated cells in each sample was estimated by amplification of reference gene primers within the assay. Sequence reads were collapsed and filtered to measure the absolute abundance of every unique TCRbeta CDR3 rearrangement. For each sample, productive Simpson clonality was calculated as the square root of Simpson's diversity index across productive rearrangements. Not all clones reach the TCRdb copy of this immuneACCESS table, which keeps in-frame sequences only. Checked studies attribute under half of the gap to unresolved V genes and leave the rest unexplained. V, J and clone size were drawn from that table, and D and trimming were deduced from the DNA. Present in this sample are 150,000 or so clones, roughly 80% of which were seen just once. The ten largest clones capture about 9.2% of the sample.

This TCR was sampled from a man over 45 who had recovered from COVID-19. Sample: PBMCs or T cells enriched from blood (not recorded which).

For the CDR3, the sequence is CASSLIGHSYEQYF. The nucleotide sequence reads as follows: TGTGCCAGCAGCTTAATTGGCCACTCCTACGAGCAGTACTTC. This sequence uses TRBV7-2 and TRBJ2-7, with an unclear D gene assignment. Based on the germline V gene, the CDR1 and CDR2 sequences are SGHTA and FQGNSA. Trimming costs V 2 bases and J 0 bases, and their ends lie 8 bases apart. From its cysteine to its phenylalanine, the CDR3 spans 14 amino acids. Just the 42-base CDR3 DNA is kept, in frame starting at base 1.